Listed below are T cell receptor beta chains from one sample, sequenced in a study of blood T cell repertoires in COVID-19. Sequencing used immunoSEQ multiplex PCR; TCRdb keeps in-frame clones, though not all of them. The sample holds a few hundred thousand clones, over 75% seen once. The sequencing input was PBMCs or T cells enriched from blood (not recorded which). The receptors were gathered from a woman between 40 and 50 years old who had recovered from COVID-19. Both conserved end residues are part of each CDR3. D genes are given only for firm matches. The size field is filled for only some rows; it gives once, few, many or a size class.

V: TRBV2
D: -
size: -
J: TRBJ2-5
CDR3: CASSEQRQELRGYPQETQYF
DNA: TGTGCCAGCAGTGAGCAACGACAGGAGTTGAGGGGCTACCCCCAAGAGACCCAGTACTTC

V: TRBV6-5
D: -
size: -
J: TRBJ2-2
CDR3: CASSYSGGANTGELFF
DNA: TGTGCCAGCAGTTACTCGGGCGGGGCGAACACCGGGGAGCTGTTTTTT

V: TRBV7-6
D: -
size: once
J: TRBJ2-7
CDR3: CASSPEVRGGYEQYF
DNA: TGTGCCAGCAGCCCAGAGGTACGAGGGGGCTACGAGCAGTACTTC

V: TRBV18
D: TRBD2
size: once
J: TRBJ2-7
CDR3: CASSRTSDSYEQYF
DNA: TGTGCCAGCTCACGGACTAGCGACTCCTACGAGCAGTACTTC

V: TRBV3-1/TRBV3-2
D: TRBD2
size: -
J: TRBJ2-7
CDR3: CASSQGLAGGSEQYF
DNA: TGTGCCAGCAGCCAAGGACTAGCGGGAGGTAGCGAGCAGTACTTC

V: TRBV4-2
D: TRBD1
size: -
J: TRBJ1-1
CDR3: CASSPDTGATEAFF
DNA: TGTGCCAGCAGCCCCGATACAGGGGCCACTGAAGCTTTCTTT

V: TRBV6-2/TRBV6-3
D: -
size: -
J: TRBJ2-7
CDR3: CASSYSILRSSYEQYF
DNA: TGTGCCAGCAGTTACTCGATACTGAGGAGCTCCTACGAGCAGTACTTC

V: TRBV19
D: TRBD1
size: -
J: TRBJ1-1
CDR3: CASSPGAGGTEAFF
DNA: TGTGCCAGTAGTCCTGGGGCAGGGGGGACTGAAGCTTTCTTT

V: TRBV7-8
D: TRBD2
size: once
J: TRBJ2-3
CDR3: CASSPGLAGATDTQYF
DNA: TGTGCCAGCAGCCCGGGACTAGCGGGAGCAACAGATACGCAGTATTTT

V: TRBV7-2
D: -
size: -
J: TRBJ1-3
CDR3: CASSFVVALGGTIYF
DNA: TGTGCCAGCAGCTTTGTGGTAGCACTCGGAGGCACCATATATTTT

V: TRBV5-5
D: TRBD2
size: -
J: TRBJ2-7
CDR3: CASSATGTSVSYEQYF
DNA: TGTGCCAGCAGCGCCACCGGGACTAGCGTCTCCTACGAGCAGTACTTC

V: TRBV19
D: TRBD1
size: -
J: TRBJ1-6
CDR3: CASRSSGTGGFAYNSPLHF
DNA: TGTGCCAGTAGGAGCTCCGGGACAGGGGGCTTTGCCTATAATTCACCCCTCCACTTT

V: TRBV29-1
D: -
size: few
J: TRBJ1-1
CDR3: CSVERGGTEAFF
DNA: TGCAGCGTTGAAAGGGGGGGCACTGAAGCTTTCTTT

V: TRBV19
D: -
size: -
J: TRBJ1-2
CDR3: CARSTVLQGQISLNYGYTF
DNA: TGTGCCAGAAGTACGGTCCTACAGGGTCAGATCTCACTTAACTATGGCTACACCTTC

V: TRBV10-3
D: TRBD2
size: -
J: TRBJ2-2
CDR3: CAISPGLAGRTAGELFF
DNA: TGTGCCATCAGTCCGGGACTAGCGGGGCGAACGGCCGGGGAGCTGTTTTTT